This T cell receptor beta chain stems from a study of shared clonotypes between healthy human individuals. Only in-frame clones appear in the TCRdb table, and some are missing; sequencing was by immunoSEQ multiplex PCR. The table has a few million clones, approximately 94% seen once. With regard to this clone: The antigen remains undetermined.

The length of the CDR3 is 15 residues. Germline loops: CDR1 SNHLY, CDR2 FYNNEI. The ends were cut back, 5 bases at V and 0 bases at J, with 11 bases in the middle. Study-level findings and limits: Researchers found naive subsets generally carried larger estimated richness than memory subsets. For sorted subsets, rarefaction showed incomplete sequencing despite large depth.

The sample taken for sequencing was naive CD4+ T cells sorted from blood. Subset denoted: CD45RA+ positively selected. The gene calls are TRBV2 and TRBJ1-5, with D uncertain. The receptor comes from a young man in good health. The CDR3 is CASSRFDNSNQPQHF. DNA of the CDR3: TGTGCCAGCAGTCGGTTCGACAATAGCAATCAGCCCCAGCATTTT.